Detailed here is one TCR beta chain. In the original workflow: Reference gene primer amplification in the assay estimated nucleated cell counts. Using immunoSEQ multiplex PCR, the repertoire was profiled, and TCRdb retains in-frame clones only, with some absent. Clone size and V and J calls were adopted from that table, with D and trimming inferred from the DNA. The sample holds hundreds of thousands of clones, roughly 90% seen once. The entry originates in a study of blood T cell repertoires in COVID-19. About the research overall: Acute and convalescent COVID-19 samples came from the United States, Italy and Spain. The cDNA or gDNA used as material had been derived from T cells, B-cell-depleted T cells, or PBMCs.

CDR1 and CDR2 from the germline V gene are MNHEY and SMNVEV (reference sequence). Trimming stripped 0 bases from V and 3 bases from J, with 6 bases between. The length of the CDR3 is 15 residues. This TCR derives from a man younger than 35 with active or convalescent COVID-19. The sequenced sample consisted of peripheral blood. This chain connects TRBV27 to TRBJ1-6, with no clear D. CDR3 in DNA: TGTGCCAGCAGTTTATCTGGGCTCTATAATTCACCCCTCCACTTT. This sequence encodes CASSLSGLYNSPLHF.